The 21 T cell receptor beta chains given below trace back to one sample, sequenced in a study of low-dose radiotherapy and immunotherapy resistance in tumors (dated by TCRdb to 2021 to 2024). Sequencing relied on an Illumina MiniSeq. To make first-strand cDNA, Superscript III was used along with a set of TRAV- and TRBV-specific primers so that both the TCRalpha and TCRbeta chains were covered. TCRs were amplified with Phusion for around 20 PCR cycles, with a constant-region primer paired with the adapter attached to the V primers. TCRdb handled the public reads itself, with Q25 trimming in fastp and clone calling in MiXCR, and kept productive beta chains. Rows with one shared CDR3 protein collapse into an entry with the most common genes and DNA. The sample table records around 99,000 distinct CDR3 sequences; 9% to 9.5% of these occur just once. The ten largest make up around 1% of the sample. The time point label, read with the paper, signifies: before trial treatment.

Sequenced here: PBMCs, sampled before treatment. These TCRs come from a male donor with prostate cancer.

This clonotype has a count of ten or more. The chain is built from TRBV19 and TRBJ2-1; 11 bases agree with TRBD2. CDR3 length: 17 amino acids. Germline CDR1 LNHDA, CDR2 SQIVND (reference sequence). The J segment lost 5 bases and the V segment lost 2 bases, leaving 8 bases of the junction unmatched. The CDR3 nucleotides read TGTGCCAGTAGTATATCTTCTAGCGGGAGGATGCACAATGAGCAGTTCTTC. This codes for CASSISSSGRMHNEQFF.

This clonotype showed up many times. V gene TRBV19 combines with J gene TRBJ2-7, with D maybe TRBD2 (5 bases). CDR1 and CDR2 (germline): LNHDA, SQIVND (reference sequence). CDR3 length: 14 residues. Deletions cut 5 bases from V and 2 bases from J, with 13 bases between. The CDR3 is CASSSSGSPYEQYF. CDR3 nucleotide sequence: TGTGCCAGTAGTTCTTCGGGATCCCCCTACGAGCAGTACTTC.

This clonotype was recorded many times. The V gene is TRBV30, the J gene TRBJ2-7; TRBD2 aligns across 7 bases. V lost 0 bases and J lost 3; bases outside the gene matches: 8. This CDR3 comprises 15 residues. Germline CDR1 and CDR2: GTSNPN and SVGIG (reference sequence). CDR3 DNA: TGTGCCTGGAGTGTATTAAAGGCGGGAGTCTACGAGCAGTACTTC. Translating gives CAWSVLKAGVYEQYF.

Ten or more counts support this clonotype. This chain links TRBV28 with TRBJ2-5; TRBD1 matches 8 bases. The CDR3 is 12 amino acids. The germline V gene has CDR1 MDHEN and CDR2 SYDVKM. V shed 5 bases, J shed 7 bases, and the junction held 3 bases outside the gene matches. In DNA, the CDR3 is TGTGCCAGCAGTCGACAGGGGTCGACCCAGTACTTC. Protein: CASSRQGSTQYF.

This clonotype has a count of ten or more. J is TRBJ2-1 and V is TRBV20-1, with 16 bases that match TRBD2. Germline CDR1 DFQATT, CDR2 SNEGSKA (reference sequence). CDR3 length equals 17 residues. V dropped 4 bases and J dropped 3; count of bases not matched to a gene: 6. The CDR3 bases are TGCAGTGCTACTGGGACTAGCGGGAGGGGGGGCTACAATGAGCAGTTCTTC. Protein: CSATGTSGRGGYNEQFF.

This clonotype was counted ten times or more. The chain couples TRBV24-1 to TRBJ2-2; D is tentatively TRBD1 or TRBD2 (5 bases each). Germline values: CDR1 KGHDR, CDR2 SFDVKD. The CDR3 has 14 amino acids. Trimming removed 10 bases at V and 4 bases at J, with 15 bases between. The CDR3 sequence is CATRETGRTGELFF. CDR3 sequence (DNA): TGTGCCACGAGAGAAACGGGGCGCACCGGGGAGCTGTTTTTT.

This clonotype has ten or more counts. The genes are TRBV2 and TRBJ2-7; TRBD2 might be the D (6 bases). Germline V gene lookup returns CDR1 SNHLY and CDR2 FYNNEI. This CDR3 has 14 amino acids. V was cut by 7 bases and J by 4 bases, with 17 bases left in between. CDR3 amino acids: CASTGGTVGYEQYF. The CDR3 nucleotides are TGTGCCAGCACCGGGGGTACGGTAGGGTACGAGCAGTACTTC.

This clonotype was observed many times. For the CDR3, the DNA is TGTGCCAGCAGGGGTCGGCGGAGGAATGAGCAGTTCTTC. Protein: CASRGRRRNEQFF. This sequence joins TRBV12-3 or TRBV12-4 and TRBJ2-1, with a possible D match to TRBD2 (5 bases). This CDR3 is 13 amino acids long. Trimming removed 6 bases from V and 7 bases from J, with 13 bases in between.

This clonotype has at least ten counts. The chain uses TRBV12-3 or TRBV12-4 and TRBJ2-1, with 14 bases identical to TRBD2. This CDR3 spans 16 amino acids. J lost 9 bases, V lost 2 bases, and 6 bases had no gene match. CDR3 residues: CASSLWGLAGEGEQFF. The DNA of the CDR3 is TGTGCCAGCAGTTTATGGGGACTAGCGGGAGAGGGTGAGCAGTTCTTC.

This clonotype was seen repeatedly, ten times or more. The chain recombines TRBV10-3 with TRBJ2-6; 9 positions agree with TRBD1. Germline CDR1 is ENHRY and CDR2 is SYGVKD. V dropped 6 bases and J dropped 0; count of bases not matched to a gene: 6. CDR3 size: 17 residues. CDR3 coding DNA: TGTGCCATCAGCGGACAGGGGATTAACTCTGGGGCCAACGTCCTGACTTTC. It translates to CAISGQGINSGANVLTF.

This clonotype was found many times. CDR3 sequence: CASSDWGLDQPQHF. The CDR3 region has the DNA TGTGCCAGCTCAGACTGGGGACTGGATCAGCCCCAGCATTTT. The V and J genes are TRBV6-1 and TRBJ1-5, with D perhaps TRBD1 (5 bases). The CDR3 is 14 amino acids. Germline CDR1 MNHNS, CDR2 SASEGT. V gave up 8 bases and J gave up 5 bases, with 16 bases separating them.

This clonotype was found many times. Here the CDR3 reads CASSLSSGEKETQYF. As DNA, the CDR3 is TGTGCCAGCAGCTTGAGCTCCGGAGAGAAGGAGACCCAGTACTTC. V and J are TRBV5-4 and TRBJ2-5; D is undetermined. This CDR3 contains 15 residues. CDR1 is SGHNT, CDR2 YYREEE, per germline (reference sequence). Trimming removed 1 base from V and 5 bases from J, with 15 bases in between.

In its sample, this clonotype was seen many times. V gene TRBV2 combines with J gene TRBJ2-1; D perhaps matches TRBD2 (6 bases). V lost 8 bases to trimming and J lost 10 bases, with 15 bases between them. The CDR3 extends over 12 amino acids. CDR1 is SNHLY, CDR2 FYNNEI, per germline. The CDR3 nucleotides are TGTGCCAGCCGGGACTTCCTCGAAGAGCAGTTCTTC. Translated: CASRDFLEEQFF. The whole variable domain, remainder taken from reference TRBV2 and TRBJ2-1, is EPEVTQTPSHQVTQMGQEVILRCVPISNHLYFYWYRQILGQKVEFLVSFYNNEISEKSEIFDDQFSVERPDGSNFTLKIRSTKLEDSAMYFCASRDFLEEQFFGPGTRLTVL.

This clonotype was observed at least ten times. The chain combines TRBV28 with TRBJ1-5; TRBD1 matches 7 bases. V dropped 6 bases and J dropped 6; count of bases not matched to a gene: 14. There are 16 residues in the CDR3. In germline, CDR1 is MDHEN, CDR2 SYDVKM. CDR3 residues: CASRHTFDRAGQPQHF. The CDR3 nucleotides are TGTGCCAGCAGGCATACATTTGACAGGGCCGGTCAGCCCCAGCATTTT. The full variable domain, its missing parts supplied by reference TRBV28 and TRBJ1-5, is DVKVTQSSRYLVKRTGEKVFLECVQDMDHENMFWYRQDPGLGLRLIYFSYDVKMKEKGDIPEGYSVSREKKERFSLILESASTNQTSMYLCASRHTFDRAGQPQHFGDGTRLSIL.

This clonotype was seen repeatedly, ten times or more. This sequence joins TRBV4-1 and TRBJ2-1, with a possible D match to TRBD1 (6 bases). The V gene lost 3 bases and the J gene lost 0 bases, with 9 bases spanning the gap. Germline CDR1 and CDR2: MGHRA and YSYEKL. This CDR3 region has 15 residues. The CDR3 protein is CASSHPQGSYNEQFF. In DNA, the CDR3 is TGCGCCAGCAGCCACCCACAGGGCTCCTACAATGAGCAGTTCTTC.

This clonotype showed up many times. The V call is TRBV5-6, the J call TRBJ1-2, with TRBD1 identical over 7 bases. CDR1 is SGHDT, CDR2 YYEEEE, per germline. CDR3 length: 16 amino acids. J gave up 2 bases and V 0 bases, and 7 bases lay outside the gene matches. The CDR3 region is CASSLVQGDLNYGYTF. The CDR3 DNA follows: TGTGCCAGCAGCTTGGTCCAGGGGGATTTAAACTATGGCTACACCTTC.

The chain uses TRBV12-3 or TRBV12-4 and TRBJ1-3; D not certain. V gave up 4 bases and J gave up 0 bases, with 19 bases separating them. The CDR3 covers 18 residues. CDR3 bases: TGTGCCAGCAGTTCCGGGGTTTTGGGAGGGCCCTCTGGAAACACCATATATTTT. Its translation is CASSSGVLGGPSGNTIYF.

The sample holds many counts of this clonotype. The CDR3 protein is CAGVTGVAETQYF. The CDR3 region has the DNA TGTGCCGGCGTGACAGGGGTTGCGGAGACCCAGTACTTC. This chain connects TRBV2 to TRBJ2-5; 8 nucleotides align to TRBD1. This CDR3 region has 13 residues. In germline, CDR1 is SNHLY, CDR2 FYNNEI. Trimming at V came to 11 bases and at J to 5 bases, leaving 10 bases not matched to a gene.

This clonotype has a count of ten or more. The rearrangement joins TRBV2 to TRBJ1-4, with no clear D. V lost 8 bases and J 4 bases, leaving 8 bases between the germline ends. The CDR3 consists of 12 residues. Germline V lookup: CDR1 SNHLY, CDR2 FYNNEI. CDR3 amino acids: CASCDLNEKLFF. In DNA form, the CDR3 reads TGTGCCAGCTGCGACCTTAATGAAAAACTGTTTTTT.

This clonotype was detected many times. This chain joins TRBV12-3 or TRBV12-4 and TRBJ2-7; TRBD2 agrees at 10 bases. V lost 5 bases, J lost 2 bases, and 9 bases stayed unmatched. The CDR3 spans 16 residues. The CDR3 loop reads CASSPVGTSATYEQYF. CDR3 in DNA: TGTGCCAGCAGTCCCGTGGGGACTAGCGCTACCTACGAGCAGTACTTC.

This clonotype was counted at least ten times. The gene calls are TRBV29-1 and TRBJ2-5; D unresolved. The CDR3 runs 15 residues. Trimming removed 6 bases at V and 4 bases at J, with 21 bases between. The germline V gene encodes CDR1 SQVTM and CDR2 ANQGSEA. CDR3 DNA sequence: TGCAGCGTCCACTACCGACTCGCCATCCGAGAGACCCAGTACTTC. Translation gives CSVHYRLAIRETQYF.